Sequencing of this TCR beta chain was carried out in a study of T cell responses to AZD1222 COVID-19 vaccine. Study observations and caveats: Reportedly, nearly half of unique spike TCRs recognized epitopes outside B.1.351/B.1.1.7 mutations. All repertoire sampling was performed exclusively after the peak T cell response. Females made up more of the donors, who were largely white British, and clonal diversity may have come out too low. When two AZD1222 doses had been given, Spike-specific TCR breadth and depth rose.

In this sample, this clone turned up once. Its antigen is unknown. The germline V and J ends were trimmed by 1 base and 7 bases, with 8 bases remaining between them. This CDR3 region has 13 residues. Germline loops: CDR1 SGHTA, CDR2 FQGNSA. Profiled with immunoSEQ multiplex PCR; TCRdb holds only in-frame clones, not every one. Among 100,000 to 150,000 clones listed, more than 70% were seen once. The chain couples TRBV7-2 to TRBJ2-1; D not resolved. This clonotype originated in an adult in good health. This specimen was peripheral blood, taken on day 0 of AZD1222 vaccination. In nucleotides, the CDR3 is TGTGCCAGCAGCTTAGGACCCCAAAATGAGCAGTTCTTC. Translated, it gives CASSLGPQNEQFF.